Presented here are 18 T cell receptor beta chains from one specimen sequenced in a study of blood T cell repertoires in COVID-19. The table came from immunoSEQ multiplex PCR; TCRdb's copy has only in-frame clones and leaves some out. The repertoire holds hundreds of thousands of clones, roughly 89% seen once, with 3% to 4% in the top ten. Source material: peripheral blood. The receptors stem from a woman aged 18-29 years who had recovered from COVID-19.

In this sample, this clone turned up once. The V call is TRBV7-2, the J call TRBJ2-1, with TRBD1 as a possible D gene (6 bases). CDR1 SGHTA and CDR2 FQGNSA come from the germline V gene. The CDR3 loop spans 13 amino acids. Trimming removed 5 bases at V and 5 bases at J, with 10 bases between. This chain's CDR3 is CASSPGTNNEQFF. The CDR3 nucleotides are TGTGCCAGCAGCCCCGGGACAAACAATGAGCAGTTCTTC.

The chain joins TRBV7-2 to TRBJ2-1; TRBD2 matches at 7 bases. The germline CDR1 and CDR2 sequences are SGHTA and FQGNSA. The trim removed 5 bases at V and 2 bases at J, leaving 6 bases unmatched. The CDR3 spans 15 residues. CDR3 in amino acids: CASSGASGPYNEQFF. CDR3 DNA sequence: TGTGCCAGCAGCGGAGCTAGCGGACCCTACAATGAGCAGTTCTTC.

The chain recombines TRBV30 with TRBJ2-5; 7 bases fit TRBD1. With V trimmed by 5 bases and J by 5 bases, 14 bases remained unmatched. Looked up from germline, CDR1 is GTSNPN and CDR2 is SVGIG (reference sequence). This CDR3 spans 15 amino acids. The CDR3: CAWGPKLRGSETQYF. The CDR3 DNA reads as TGTGCCTGGGGGCCGAAACTCAGGGGGTCGGAGACCCAGTACTTC.

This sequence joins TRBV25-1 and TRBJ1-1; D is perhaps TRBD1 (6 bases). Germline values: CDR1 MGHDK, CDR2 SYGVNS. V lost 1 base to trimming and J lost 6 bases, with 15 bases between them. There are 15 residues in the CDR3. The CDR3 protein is CASSELGQGIPEAFF. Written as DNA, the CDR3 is TGTGCCAGCAGTGAATTGGGCCAGGGGATCCCTGAAGCTTTCTTT.

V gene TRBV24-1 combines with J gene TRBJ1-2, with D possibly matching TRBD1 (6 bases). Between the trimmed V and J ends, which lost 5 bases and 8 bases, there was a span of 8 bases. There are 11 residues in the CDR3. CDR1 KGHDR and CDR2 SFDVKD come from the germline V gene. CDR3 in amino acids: CATSAGVGYTF. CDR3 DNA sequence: TGTGCCACCAGTGCAGGGGTCGGCTACACCTTC.

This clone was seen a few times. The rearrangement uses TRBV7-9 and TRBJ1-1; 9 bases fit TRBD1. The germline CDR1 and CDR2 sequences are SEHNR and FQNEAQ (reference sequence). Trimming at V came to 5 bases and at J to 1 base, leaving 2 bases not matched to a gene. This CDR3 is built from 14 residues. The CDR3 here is CASSEQGANTEAFF. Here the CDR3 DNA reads TGTGCCAGCAGCGAACAGGGGGCGAACACTGAAGCTTTCTTT.

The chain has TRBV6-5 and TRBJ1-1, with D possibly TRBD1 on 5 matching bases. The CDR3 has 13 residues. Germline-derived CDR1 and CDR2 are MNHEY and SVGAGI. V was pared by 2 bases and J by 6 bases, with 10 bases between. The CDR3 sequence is CASSYPGVAEAFF. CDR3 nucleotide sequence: TGTGCCAGCAGTTACCCGGGGGTAGCTGAAGCTTTCTTT.

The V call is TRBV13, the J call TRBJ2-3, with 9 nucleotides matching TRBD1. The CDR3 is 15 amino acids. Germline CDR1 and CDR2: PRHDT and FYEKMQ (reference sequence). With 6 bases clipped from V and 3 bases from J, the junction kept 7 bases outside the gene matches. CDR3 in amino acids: CASRPTGGATDTQYF. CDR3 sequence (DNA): TGTGCCAGCAGACCAACAGGGGGCGCGACAGATACGCAGTATTTT.

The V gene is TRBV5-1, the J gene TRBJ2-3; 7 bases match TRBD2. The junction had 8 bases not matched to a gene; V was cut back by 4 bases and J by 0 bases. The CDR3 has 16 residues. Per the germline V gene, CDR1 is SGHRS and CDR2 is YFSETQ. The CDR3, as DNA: TGCGCCAGCAGCCCTAGCCAGCGGGGCAGCACAGATACGCAGTATTTT. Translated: CASSPSQRGSTDTQYF.

CDR3 residues: CASSWTGTSPTDTQYF. CDR3 DNA sequence: TGTGCCAGCAGCTGGACCGGGACTAGTCCCACAGATACGCAGTATTTT. The chain uses TRBV7-9 and TRBJ2-3, with TRBD2 matching 8 bases. V was pared by 4 bases and J by 2 bases, with 8 bases of the junction left unmatched. The CDR3 totals 16 residues. CDR1 is SEHNR and CDR2 is FQNEAQ in the germline V gene (reference sequence).

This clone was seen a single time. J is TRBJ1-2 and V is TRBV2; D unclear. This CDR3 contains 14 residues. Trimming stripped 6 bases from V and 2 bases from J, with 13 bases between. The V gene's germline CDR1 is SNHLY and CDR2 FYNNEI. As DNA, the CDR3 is TGTGCCAGCAGCCGAGATACAGTGAACTATGGCTACACCTTC. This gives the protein CASSRDTVNYGYTF.

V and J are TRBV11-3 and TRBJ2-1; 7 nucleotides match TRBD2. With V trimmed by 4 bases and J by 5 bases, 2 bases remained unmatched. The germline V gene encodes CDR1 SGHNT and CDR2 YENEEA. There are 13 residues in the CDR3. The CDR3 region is CASSWEGNNEQFF. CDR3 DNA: TGTGCCAGCAGCTGGGAGGGAAACAATGAGCAGTTCTTC.

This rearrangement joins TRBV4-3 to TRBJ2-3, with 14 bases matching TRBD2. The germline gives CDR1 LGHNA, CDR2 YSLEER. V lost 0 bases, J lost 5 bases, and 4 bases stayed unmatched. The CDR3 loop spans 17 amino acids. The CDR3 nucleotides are TGCGCCAGCAGCCAAGATCCAGGACTAGCGGGAGGAGATACGCAGTATTTT. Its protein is CASSQDPGLAGGDTQYF.

CDR3 sequence: CASSLGTSGNEQFF. The CDR3 nucleotides are TGTGCCAGCAGCCTCGGGACTAGCGGCAATGAGCAGTTCTTC. The rearrangement joins TRBV27 to TRBJ2-1, with 11 bases matching TRBD2. The CDR3 length is 14 residues. Trimming removed 6 bases from V and 6 bases from J; junction bases left unmatched: 4. Germline V gene data show CDR1 as MNHEY and CDR2 as SMNVEV (reference sequence).

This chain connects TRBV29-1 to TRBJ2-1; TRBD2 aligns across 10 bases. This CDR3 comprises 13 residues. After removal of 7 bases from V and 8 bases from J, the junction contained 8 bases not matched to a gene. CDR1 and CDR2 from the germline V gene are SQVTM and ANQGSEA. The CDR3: CSASGRAGDEQFF. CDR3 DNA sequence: TGCAGCGCAAGCGGGAGGGCCGGCGATGAGCAGTTCTTC.

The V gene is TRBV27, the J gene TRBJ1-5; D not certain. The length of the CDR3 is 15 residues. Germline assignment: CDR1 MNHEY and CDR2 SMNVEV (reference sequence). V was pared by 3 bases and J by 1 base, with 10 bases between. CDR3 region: CASSFRWESNQPQHF. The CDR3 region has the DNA TGTGCCAGCAGTTTTCGCTGGGAGAGCAATCAGCCCCAGCATTTT.

CDR3 loop: CATRASDSYNEQFF. CDR3 nucleotide sequence: TGTGCCACCAGGGCTAGCGACTCCTACAATGAGCAGTTCTTC. J is TRBJ2-1 and V is TRBV24-1; a weak D match, TRBD2 (6 bases). Germline V CDR1 and CDR2: KGHDR, SFDVKD. Trimming stripped 7 bases from V and 0 bases from J, with 9 bases between. The CDR3 contains 14 residues.

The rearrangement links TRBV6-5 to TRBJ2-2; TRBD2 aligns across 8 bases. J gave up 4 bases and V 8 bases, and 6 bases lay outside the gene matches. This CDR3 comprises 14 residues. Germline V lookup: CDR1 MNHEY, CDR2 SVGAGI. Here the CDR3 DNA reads TGTGCCAGCTGGCTAGCGGGCGGCACCGGGGAGCTGTTTTTT. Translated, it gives CASWLAGGTGELFF.